These T cell receptor beta chains were read from a single sample in a study of OX40 agonist ivuxolimab in advanced cancers. The table came from immunoSEQ multiplex PCR; TCRdb's copy has only in-frame clones and leaves some out. This table has about 15,000 clones, about 81% appearing once. Sequences were derived from CD4+ or CD8+ T cells sorted from blood, sampled in a trial of the OX40 agonist ivuxolimab. The source is an adult with an advanced solid tumor such as melanoma, head and neck, liver or kidney cancer. CDR3s include the opening cysteine and the closing phenylalanine or tryptophan. D genes are given only for firm matches. Clone sizes are given selectively: once, few, many, or a class where the clone is expanded.

>NA|NA|TRBJ1-6|TRBV10-1
CASSELKQGGCSYNSPLHF
TGCGCCAGCAGTGAGTTAAAACAGGGAGGTTGTTCCTATAATTCACCCCTCCACTTT
>NA|few|TRBJ2-7|TRBV14
CASSQGSYEQYF
TGTGCCAGCAGCCAAGGCTCCTACGAGCAGTACTTC
>NA|NA|TRBJ2-7|TRBV7-6
CASTPDSGLGEQYF
TGTGCCAGCACCCCGGACAGTGGCTTGGGGGAGCAGTACTTC
>TRBD1|few|TRBJ2-2|TRBV6-4
CASSGTGGAGELFF
TGTGCCAGCAGTGGGACAGGGGGAGCCGGGGAGCTGTTTTTT
>NA|large|TRBJ2-1|TRBV19
CASSIASGDEQFF
TGTGCCAGTAGTATAGCGTCCGGGGATGAGCAGTTCTTC
>NA|NA|TRBJ1-6|TRBV2
CARHVQGYLHF
TGTGCCAGACACGTACAGGGCTACCTCCACTTT
>TRBD1|few|TRBJ1-2|TRBV5-6
CASSGDRDRLYGYTF
TGTGCCAGCAGCGGGGACCGGGACAGACTCTATGGCTACACCTTC
>NA|NA|TRBJ2-7|TRBV19
CASSIELGYEQYF
TGTGCCAGTAGTATAGAGCTAGGGTACGAGCAGTACTTC
>NA|NA|TRBJ2-1|TRBV5-4
CASSLVGVRSYNEQFF
TGTGCCAGCAGCTTGGTTGGGGTACGCTCCTACAATGAGCAGTTCTTC
>NA|NA|TRBJ2-7|TRBV9
CASSVEAGPYEQYF
TGTGCCAGCAGCGTAGAGGCGGGACCCTACGAGCAGTACTTC
>TRBD2|once|TRBJ2-7|TRBV6-1
CASSSLTSGGLGQYF
TGTGCCAGCAGTTCACTGACTAGCGGGGGGCTCGGGCAGTACTTC
>NA|NA|TRBJ1-5|TRBV27
CASSFRGGNQPQHF
TGTGCCAGCAGTTTTCGGGGTGGCAATCAGCCCCAGCATTTT
>TRBD1|NA|TRBJ2-7|TRBV9
CASSHGGQDSYEQYF
TGTGCCAGCAGCCATGGGGGACAGGACTCCTACGAGCAGTACTTC
>NA|NA|TRBJ1-4|TRBV6-6
CASYPVATNEKLFF
TGTGCCAGCTACCCCGTAGCAACTAATGAAAAACTGTTTTTT
>TRBD1|few|TRBJ1-5|TRBV19
CASSIEDRGNQPQHF
TGTGCCAGTAGTATAGAAGACAGGGGCAATCAGCCCCAGCATTTT
>NA|NA|TRBJ1-5|TRBV4-2
CASSPGGGWHQPQHF
TGTGCCAGCAGCCCCGGCGGTGGCTGGCATCAGCCCCAGCATTTT
>TRBD1|few|TRBJ1-6|TRBV7-3
CASSLTGQGEDSPLHF
TGTGCCAGCAGCTTAACGGGACAGGGTGAGGATTCACCCCTCCACTTT
>NA|NA|TRBJ1-1|TRBV9
CASSVLGDLEGAFF
TGTGCCAGCAGCGTTTTGGGGGACTTGGAGGGTGCTTTCTTT
>TRBD1|NA|TRBJ1-5|TRBV28
CASSFETGGGLGALNQPQHF
TGTGCCAGCAGTTTCGAGACAGGGGGGGGCCTAGGGGCTCTGAATCAGCCCCAGCATTTT
>NA|NA|TRBJ1-6|TRBV4-1
CASSQGHYNSPLHF
TGCGCCAGCAGCCAAGGACATTATAATTCACCCCTCCACTTT
>NA|NA|TRBJ1-1|TRBV19
CASSISGTSPEAFF
TGTGCCAGTAGTATCTCCGGGACTAGCCCTGAAGCTTTCTTT
>NA|NA|TRBJ1-1|TRBV28
CATNRGGVNTEAFF
TGTGCCACCAACCGGGGCGGGGTGAACACTGAAGCTTTCTTT
>TRBD1|NA|TRBJ2-7|TRBV7-8
CASSHEQGARYEQYF
TGTGCCAGCAGCCATGAACAGGGGGCGAGGTACGAGCAGTACTTC
>NA|few|TRBJ1-6|TRBV27
CASSPRRSPLHF
TGTGCCAGCAGTCCCCGTCGTTCACCCCTCCACTTT
>TRBD1|NA|TRBJ2-3|TRBV10-2
CASSESIWDREDTQYF
TGCGCCAGCAGTGAGTCTATCTGGGACAGGGAAGATACGCAGTATTTT
>NA|NA|TRBJ2-3|TRBV6-5
CASSVESGWAQYF
TGTGCCAGCAGCGTCGAATCTGGATGGGCGCAGTATTTT
>TRBD2|NA|TRBJ2-1|TRBV11-2
CASSLDLLAGYNEQFF
TGTGCCAGCAGCTTAGATCTCCTAGCGGGGTACAATGAGCAGTTCTTC
>TRBD2|NA|TRBJ2-1|TRBV4-3
CASSQREGLAGVNEQFF
TGCGCCAGCAGCCAACGTGAGGGACTAGCGGGAGTTAATGAGCAGTTCTTC
>NA|NA|TRBJ1-3|TRBV4-2
CASSPGEGGGNTIYF
TGTGCCAGCAGCCCCGGGGAGGGAGGTGGAAACACCATATATTTT
>TRBD1|NA|TRBJ1-6|TRBV4-3
CASSQVGGDLTGDSPLHF
TGCGCCAGCAGCCAAGTGGGAGGGGACCTAACAGGGGACTCACCCCTCCACTTT
>TRBD2|NA|TRBJ2-7|TRBV27
CASRGTGMPGGEQYF
TGTGCCAGCAGGGGCACAGGAATGCCGGGAGGCGAGCAGTACTTC
>TRBD1|NA|TRBJ2-5|TRBV11-2
CASSLDRGQGPQETQYF
TGTGCCAGCAGCTTGGACCGAGGACAGGGGCCCCAAGAGACCCAGTACTTC
>NA|few|TRBJ1-1|TRBV7-3
CASSLTGASEAFF
TGTGCCAGCAGCTTGACGGGGGCCTCTGAAGCTTTCTTT
>NA|NA|TRBJ1-4|TRBV7-2
CASSWGGDGEKLFF
TGTGCCAGCAGTTGGGGTGGAGATGGCGAAAAACTGTTTTTT
>NA|NA|TRBJ1-1|TRBV27
CASSLTVQGTEAFF
TGTGCCAGCAGTTTAACGGTCCAGGGTACTGAAGCTTTCTTT
>NA|NA|TRBJ1-5|TRBV15
CATSRDAGDPQHF
TGTGCCACCAGCAGAGATGCCGGGGATCCCCAGCATTTT
>TRBD2|NA|TRBJ2-5|TRBV7-6
CASSSGLEWETQYF
TGTGCCAGCAGCTCGGGACTAGAGTGGGAGACCCAGTACTTC
>TRBD2|NA|TRBJ2-7|TRBV15
CATSSTQLLAGVRVGEQYF
TGTGCCACCAGCAGTACTCAACTACTAGCGGGAGTGCGGGTGGGCGAGCAGTACTTC
>NA|NA|TRBJ2-4|TRBV28
CASSLIQGRAKNIQYF
TGTGCCAGCAGTTTAATCCAGGGTCGGGCCAAAAACATTCAGTACTTC
>TRBD2|NA|TRBJ2-3|TRBV4-3
CASSQEELAGKDTQYF
TGCGCCAGCAGCCAAGAGGAACTAGCGGGGAAGGATACGCAGTATTTT
>TRBD2|NA|TRBJ2-3|TRBV2
CASSGTSGGAVSDTQYF
TGTGCCAGTTCCGGGACTAGCGGGGGGGCGGTCTCAGATACGCAGTATTTT
>NA|NA|TRBJ2-7|TRBV7-9
CASSIRETYEQYF
TGTGCCAGCAGCATCAGGGAGACCTACGAGCAGTACTTC
>NA|NA|TRBJ2-3|TRBV28
CASSHTPGDTQYF
TGTGCCAGCAGTCATACTCCGGGGGATACGCAGTATTTT
>NA|NA|TRBJ2-7|TRBV11-2
CASSRGTGPYEQYF
TGTGCCAGCAGCCGGGGGACGGGACCCTACGAGCAGTACTTC
>TRBD2|NA|TRBJ2-3|TRBV7-3
CASSLISSGGGTDTQYF
TGTGCCAGCAGTCTAATCAGTTCGGGGGGAGGCACAGATACGCAGTATTTT
>NA|NA|TRBJ2-3|TRBV4-3
CASSQEPYAAGTASTDTQYF
TGCGCCAGCAGCCAAGAGCCCTACGCGGCCGGGACGGCTAGCACAGATACGCAGTATTTT
>TRBD2|NA|TRBJ2-2|TRBV28
CASSSLYPGGRDTGELFF
TGTGCCAGCAGCAGTTTATACCCGGGAGGGCGGGACACCGGGGAGCTGTTTTTT
>NA|NA|TRBJ1-5|TRBV10-3
CAISESLGDDGNQPQHF
TGTGCCATCAGTGAGTCCCTCGGGGATGATGGCAATCAGCCCCAGCATTTT
>NA|NA|TRBJ1-2|TRBV5-1
CASSLEGGGYTF
TGCGCCAGCAGCTTGGAAGGTGGGGGCTACACCTTC
>TRBD1|NA|TRBJ2-7|TRBV12-5
CASGLPRTGTGAYEQYF
TGTGCTAGTGGTTTGCCGCGAACCGGGACAGGGGCCTACGAGCAGTACTTC
>NA|NA|TRBJ1-3|TRBV19
CASSPRARRSGNTIYF
TGTGCCAGTAGCCCCAGGGCGCGTCGCTCTGGAAACACCATATATTTT
>NA|once|TRBJ1-2|TRBV7-9
CASSLFFAGYTF
TGTGCCAGCAGCTTATTCTTCGCCGGCTACACCTTC
>NA|NA|TRBJ2-4|TRBV4-3
CASSQDVWEAKNIQYF
TGCGCCAGCAGCCAAGATGTGTGGGAAGCCAAAAACATTCAGTACTTC
>TRBD2|NA|TRBJ2-3|TRBV6-4
CASSETSGGTDTQYF
TGTGCCAGCAGTGAGACTAGCGGGGGCACAGATACGCAGTATTTT
>TRBD2|few|TRBJ2-3|TRBV28
CASSSKRLGAGGPPDTQYF
TGTGCCAGCAGTTCGAAGCGGCTGGGGGCGGGAGGGCCTCCAGATACGCAGTATTTT
>NA|NA|TRBJ2-1|TRBV9
CASSVALGLNEQFF
TGTGCCAGCAGCGTAGCCTTGGGCCTCAATGAGCAGTTCTTC
>TRBD2|once|TRBJ2-1|TRBV28
CASSSGLAGNEQFF
TGTGCCAGCAGTTCAGGACTAGCGGGAAATGAGCAGTTCTTC
>NA|NA|TRBJ2-1|TRBV6-4
CASSDSTSPGNEQFF
TGTGCCAGCAGTGACTCGACCTCCCCGGGGAATGAGCAGTTCTTC
>NA|NA|TRBJ2-1|TRBV11-2
CASSFASDYNEQFF
TGTGCCAGCAGCTTTGCTAGCGACTACAATGAGCAGTTCTTC